This T cell receptor (beta chain) was identified during a study of blood T cell repertoires in COVID-19. The authors' processing: From reference gene primer amplification, estimates of nucleated cell counts were derived. The table came from immunoSEQ multiplex PCR; TCRdb's copy has only in-frame clones and leaves some out. Clonal size and the V and J genes are those of that table, whereas D and trimming came from the DNA. The data show 270,000 or so clones, with roughly 90% seen just once and just under 0.95% held by the top ten. Germline V lookup: CDR1 SGHAT, CDR2 FQDESV (reference sequence). This CDR3 has 15 residues. V lost 5 bases, J lost 5 bases, and 18 bases lay in between.

The sequence was collected from a woman in her 40s who had recovered from COVID-19. Input material: peripheral blood. The rearrangement links TRBV11-1 to TRBJ2-5; a weak D match, TRBD1 (7 bases). CDR3 coding DNA: TGTGCCAGCAGCAGAAACAGGGGCGGAGGGGAGACCCAGTACTTC. It specifies CASSRNRGGGETQYF.